These T cell receptor beta chains were read from a single sample in a study of CD8+ T cells in alopecia areata. Sequenced by immunoSEQ multiplex PCR; TCRdb stores in-frame clones only, minus some. This table holds 200,000 to 250,000 clones, around 65% found once. Sequencing was performed on CD4+ T cells sorted from blood, taken at week 44, from a patient treated with tofacitinib. These receptors all come from a human donor with alopecia areata. The CDR3 runs from the conserved cysteine through the conserved F or W. The order of the fields is CDR3 protein, V gene.

CDR3aa: CASSVTEAAKKLFF; v_gene: TRBV2
CDR3aa: CSVDTGGTEAFF; v_gene: TRBV29-1
CDR3aa: CASSFGRGAYTDTQYF; v_gene: TRBV5-1
CDR3aa: CSVRHPRGRNEQYF; v_gene: TRBV29-1
CDR3aa: CASSLVPGRGLHF; v_gene: TRBV7-2
CDR3aa: CSVQDPGAREKLFF; v_gene: TRBV29-1
CDR3aa: CASSQEGGLANPGELFF; v_gene: TRBV4-3
CDR3aa: CASSLVSSPAGPEAFF; v_gene: TRBV11-2
CDR3aa: CASKDGGRNTQYF; v_gene: TRBV5-5
CDR3aa: CASSLTGEYEQYF; v_gene: TRBV5-1
CDR3aa: CASSLGGRGPYEQYF; v_gene: TRBV5-1
CDR3aa: CASSLWWGAYTDTQYF; v_gene: TRBV7-8
CDR3aa: CASSFPRTSGESYNEQFF; v_gene: TRBV7-2
CDR3aa: CATLDRGSGANVLTF; v_gene: TRBV28
CDR3aa: CASVGTGNYGYTF; v_gene: TRBV28
CDR3aa: CAWSVLAGRTDTQYF; v_gene: TRBV30
CDR3aa: CASSEERTGGLKLFF; v_gene: TRBV2
CDR3aa: CSVGRDGMAFF; v_gene: TRBV29-1
CDR3aa: CASSFSGDGTDTQYF; v_gene: TRBV7-3
CDR3aa: CSALAPGTEAFF; v_gene: TRBV29-1
CDR3aa: CASGDPSSSYEQYF; v_gene: TRBV5-1
CDR3aa: CASSLNSLAGGNNEQFF; v_gene: TRBV7-3
CDR3aa: CASSQEGTYNEQFF; v_gene: TRBV4-3
CDR3aa: CASSRGGGNTEAFF; v_gene: TRBV7-2
CDR3aa: CSTGGEDGYTF; v_gene: TRBV29-1
CDR3aa: CASSQDRERGAETQYF; v_gene: TRBV4-3
CDR3aa: CASSQEQGRGGYTF; v_gene: TRBV4-3
CDR3aa: CASRPQGGRGNYGYTF; v_gene: TRBV27
CDR3aa: CAISESRTPGDEQFF; v_gene: TRBV10-3
CDR3aa: CASSATGIDQPQHF; v_gene: TRBV2
CDR3aa: CASSLDTRYNSPLHF; v_gene: TRBV6-5
CDR3aa: CASSQDLTWQRGYTF; v_gene: TRBV9
CDR3aa: CASSLGTSGNNEQFF; v_gene: TRBV7-8
CDR3aa: CSVEKLGDEQFF; v_gene: TRBV29-1
CDR3aa: CSVAGLYSSYEQYF; v_gene: TRBV29-1
CDR3aa: CASSVLPGNEQYF; v_gene: TRBV2
CDR3aa: CASRSANVYEQYF; v_gene: TRBV5-1